This T cell receptor beta chain was recovered during a study of T-cell reconstitution after alpha-beta-depleted transplantation in children. Whole-study findings and limits: The main origin of T-cell counts and diversity one year after transplant was newly produced T cells.

The V gene's germline CDR1 is SGHRS and CDR2 YFSETQ. Trimming pared 1 base from V and 1 base from J, leaving 10 bases between. This CDR3 is built from 15 residues. Unique molecular identifiers were built into the TCRbeta library. MiXCR, applied by TCRdb to the PCR reads, yields one record per CDR3 protein. This table holds fewer than 750,000 distinct CDR3 sequences, 25% to 30% found once. Points on this clonotype: Antigen unknown.

The chain recombines TRBV5-1 with TRBJ2-3; maybe TRBD1 (5 bases). Sample: PBMCs, taken before TCRalphabeta/CD19-depleted stem cell transplant. This sequence originates from a boy in the first two years of life with Wiskott-Aldrich syndrome, due to receive a stem cell transplant. As DNA, the CDR3 is TGCGCCAGCAGCTTGTCCCAGGGCCGCACAGATACGCAGTATTTT. Residues: CASSLSQGRTDTQYF. The variable domain in full, with the rest retrieved from reference TRBV5-1 and TRBJ2-3, is KAGVTQTPRYLIKTRGQQVTLSCSPISGHRSVSWYQQTPGQGLQFLFEYFSETQRNKGNFPGRFSGRQFSNSRSEMNVSTLELGDSALYLCASSLSQGRTDTQYFGPGTRLTVL.